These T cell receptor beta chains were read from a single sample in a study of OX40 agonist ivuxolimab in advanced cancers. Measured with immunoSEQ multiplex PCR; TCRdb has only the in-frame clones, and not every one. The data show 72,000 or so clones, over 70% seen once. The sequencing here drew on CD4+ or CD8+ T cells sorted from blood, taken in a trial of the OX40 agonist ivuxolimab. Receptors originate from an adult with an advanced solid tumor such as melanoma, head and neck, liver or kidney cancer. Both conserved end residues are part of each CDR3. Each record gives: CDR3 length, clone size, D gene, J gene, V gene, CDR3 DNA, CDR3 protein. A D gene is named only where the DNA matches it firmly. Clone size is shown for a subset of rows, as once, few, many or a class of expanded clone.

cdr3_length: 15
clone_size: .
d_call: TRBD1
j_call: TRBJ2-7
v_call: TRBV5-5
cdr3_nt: TGTGCCAGCAGCTTGGGGGCAGGGGGTGCCTACGAGCAGTACTTC
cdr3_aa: CASSLGAGGAYEQYF

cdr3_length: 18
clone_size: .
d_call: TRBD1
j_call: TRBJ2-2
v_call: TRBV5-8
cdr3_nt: TGTGCCAGCAGCCCGGAGGGACAGGGGGGGATATTATCCGGGGAGCTGTTTTTT
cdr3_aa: CASSPEGQGGILSGELFF

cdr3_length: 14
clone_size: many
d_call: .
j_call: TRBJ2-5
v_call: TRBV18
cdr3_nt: TGTGCCAGCTCACCATCCGGGACACAAGAGACCCAGTACTTC
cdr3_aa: CASSPSGTQETQYF

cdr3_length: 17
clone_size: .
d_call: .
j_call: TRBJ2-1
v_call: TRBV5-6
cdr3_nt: TGTGCCAGCAGCCTATGGGACTTTGAGTGGTCCTACAATGAGCAGTTCTTC
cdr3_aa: CASSLWDFEWSYNEQFF

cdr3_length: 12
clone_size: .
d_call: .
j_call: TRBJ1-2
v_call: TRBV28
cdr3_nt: TGTGCCAGCAGTCTGGCCAGGTATGGCTACACCTTC
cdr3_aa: CASSLARYGYTF

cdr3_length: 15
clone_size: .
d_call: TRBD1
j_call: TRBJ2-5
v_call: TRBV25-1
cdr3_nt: TGTGCCAGCAGCGGGGGCAGGGGGCCAGGGGAGACCCAGTACTTC
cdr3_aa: CASSGGRGPGETQYF

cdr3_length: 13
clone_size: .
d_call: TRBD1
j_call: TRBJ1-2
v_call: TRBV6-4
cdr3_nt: TGTGCCAGAAATAGAGGGGGCGGCTATGGCTACACCTTC
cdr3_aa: CARNRGGGYGYTF

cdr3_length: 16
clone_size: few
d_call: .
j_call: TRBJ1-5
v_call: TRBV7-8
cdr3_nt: TGTGCCAGCAGCTTAGACAGGGTAACCCATCGACAGCCCCAGCATTTT
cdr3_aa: CASSLDRVTHRQPQHF

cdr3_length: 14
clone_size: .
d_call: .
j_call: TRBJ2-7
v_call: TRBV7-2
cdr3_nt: TGTGCCAGCAGCTTAATGCGGACTGACTACGAGCAGTACTTC
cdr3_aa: CASSLMRTDYEQYF

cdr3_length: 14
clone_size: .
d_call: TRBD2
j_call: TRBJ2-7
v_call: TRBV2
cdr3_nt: TGTGCCAGCAGTGAAAGTAGCGGGAGTTACGAGCAGTACTTC
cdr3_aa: CASSESSGSYEQYF

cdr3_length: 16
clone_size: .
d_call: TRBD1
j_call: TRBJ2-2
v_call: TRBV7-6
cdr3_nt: TGTGCCAGCAGCGTAGGACAGGGTGGTGGTGTCCGGGAGCTGTTTTTT
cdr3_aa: CASSVGQGGGVRELFF

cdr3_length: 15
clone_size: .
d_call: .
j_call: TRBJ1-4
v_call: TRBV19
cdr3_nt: TGTGCCAGTAGTAAGTTGGGGGCTGCTAATGAAAAACTGTTTTTT
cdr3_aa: CASSKLGAANEKLFF